These 12 T cell receptor beta chains originate from one sample sequenced in a study of beta chain features in type 1 diabetes. Since all of the isolated RNA was reverse transcribed, expressed TCRB transcripts were what got sequenced. Clones were sequenced by immunoSEQ multiplex PCR, and TCRdb holds only the in-frame ones, with some missing. Of 900,000 or so clones in the sample, about a sixth were seen once. What was sequenced was naive CD4+ T cells from blood. The receptors originated from a woman aged 18-30 years in good health.

The chain joins TRBV20-1 to TRBJ2-7, with TRBD1 matching 7 bases. V dropped 7 bases and J dropped 10; count of bases not matched to a gene: 10. This CDR3 has 11 amino acids. The germline V gene encodes CDR1 DFQATT and CDR2 SNEGSKA (reference sequence). CDR3 nucleotide sequence: TGCAGTGTAGTTAACAGGGACAGCCAGTACTTC. Its translation is CSVVNRDSQYF.

A few counts support this clone. The V gene is TRBV6-5, the J gene TRBJ2-2; D is uncertain. The CDR3 runs 12 residues. Trimming cost V 3 bases and J 7 bases, with 6 bases left between them. The V gene's germline CDR1 is MNHEY and CDR2 SVGAGI. The CDR3, as DNA: TGTGCCAGCAGTTATAGAGGCGGGGAGCTGTTTTTT. This encodes CASSYRGGELFF.

This clone was observed at least ten times. The chain uses TRBV10-3 and TRBJ2-5, with a tentative D call TRBD1 (5 bases). V lost 7 bases and J 3 bases, leaving 15 bases between the germline ends. In germline, CDR1 is ENHRY, CDR2 SYGVKD. This CDR3 region has 14 residues. CDR3 DNA: TGTGCCATCATCGAAAGGGGCGGTGAAGAGACCCAGTACTTC. This gives the protein CAIIERGGEETQYF.

In this sample, this clone turned up a few times. This chain uses TRBV7-2 with TRBJ2-7; D might be TRBD1 (5 bases). CDR3 length: 16 amino acids. CDR1 and CDR2 (germline): SGHTA, FQGNSA. Trimming stripped 1 base from V and 4 bases from J, with 17 bases between. CDR3 in DNA: TGTGCCAGCAGCTTAGGGAGCGCAGGGTTTTCTTACGAGCAGTACTTC. It is translated as CASSLGSAGFSYEQYF.

This clone was detected a few times. The chain recombines TRBV14 with TRBJ2-1; 11 bases match TRBD2. V gave up 4 bases and J gave up 0 bases; unmatched junction bases: 8. Germline V CDR1 and CDR2: SGHDN, FVKESK. The CDR3 sequence is 18 residues long. CDR3 DNA sequence: TGTGCCAGCAGCCCCAAACTAGCGGGAGTTTCCTCCTACAATGAGCAGTTCTTC. Residues: CASSPKLAGVSSYNEQFF.

The V gene is TRBV25-1, the J gene TRBJ1-1, with D maybe TRBD1 (5 bases). This CDR3 contains 13 residues. Germline V gene lookup returns CDR1 MGHDK and CDR2 SYGVNS. V was clipped by 6 bases and J by 4 bases, with 12 bases between them. The CDR3 DNA reads TGTGCCAGCAGCCCCCATGGGGGCACTGAAGCTTTCTTT. Its translation is CASSPHGGTEAFF.

This clone was picked up a small number of times. Other DNA sequences in this specimen translate into the identical CDR3. V gene TRBV2 combines with J gene TRBJ2-5; D is undetermined. CDR1 and CDR2 (germline): SNHLY, FYNNEI. The V end lost 7 bases, the J end lost 0 bases, and 3 bases lay between the germline ends. This CDR3 region has 11 residues. CDR3 amino acids: CASKYQETQYF. The CDR3 DNA is TGTGCCAGCAAATACCAAGAGACCCAGTACTTC.

This rearrangement joins TRBV7-8 to TRBJ2-5; no firm D call. With 1 base removed from V and 4 bases from J, the gap between germline ends came to 7 bases. This CDR3 is 13 amino acids long. Germline CDR1 is SGHVS and CDR2 is FQNEAQ. The CDR3 bases are TGTGCCAGCAGCTTAGTCTGGGGAGAGACCCAGTACTTC. Amino acids: CASSLVWGETQYF.

The genes are TRBV28 and TRBJ1-2; D is unresolved. The germline V gene has CDR1 MDHEN and CDR2 SYDVKM. Trimming took 4 bases from V and 5 from J, leaving 11 bases between them. The length of the CDR3 is 13 residues. The CDR3, as DNA: TGTGCCAGCAGTTCAACGGATGTATATGGCTACACCTTC. It translates to CASSSTDVYGYTF.

This clone was seen a handful of times. Other DNA sequences in the sample encode the same CDR3. This chain joins TRBV9 and TRBJ1-1; no definite D call. The germline CDR1 and CDR2 sequences are SGDLS and YYNGEE. The CDR3 is 14 residues long. The V end lost 2 bases, the J end lost 1 base, and 9 bases lay between the germline ends. The CDR3 loop reads CASSVDIGNTEAFF. The CDR3 DNA follows: TGTGCCAGCAGCGTCGACATTGGGAACACTGAAGCTTTCTTT.

The V and J genes are TRBV5-1 and TRBJ2-1, with D unresolved. V lost 0 bases and J lost 10, with 11 bases in between. This CDR3 spans 13 amino acids. Per germline, CDR1 SGHRS and CDR2 YFSETQ. The CDR3 nucleotides read TGCGCCAGCAGCTTGGTAGGCAGACGGGAGCAGTTCTTC. Its protein product is CASSLVGRREQFF.

This chain uses TRBV9 with TRBJ2-2, with D maybe TRBD2 (5 bases). This CDR3 region has 14 residues. Trimming left V 4 bases short and J 6 bases short, with 13 bases between. Germline assignment: CDR1 SGDLS and CDR2 YYNGEE. Here the CDR3 DNA reads TGTGCCAGCAGCCAGTCCCTAGCTCCCGGGGAGCTGTTTTTT. Protein product: CASSQSLAPGELFF.